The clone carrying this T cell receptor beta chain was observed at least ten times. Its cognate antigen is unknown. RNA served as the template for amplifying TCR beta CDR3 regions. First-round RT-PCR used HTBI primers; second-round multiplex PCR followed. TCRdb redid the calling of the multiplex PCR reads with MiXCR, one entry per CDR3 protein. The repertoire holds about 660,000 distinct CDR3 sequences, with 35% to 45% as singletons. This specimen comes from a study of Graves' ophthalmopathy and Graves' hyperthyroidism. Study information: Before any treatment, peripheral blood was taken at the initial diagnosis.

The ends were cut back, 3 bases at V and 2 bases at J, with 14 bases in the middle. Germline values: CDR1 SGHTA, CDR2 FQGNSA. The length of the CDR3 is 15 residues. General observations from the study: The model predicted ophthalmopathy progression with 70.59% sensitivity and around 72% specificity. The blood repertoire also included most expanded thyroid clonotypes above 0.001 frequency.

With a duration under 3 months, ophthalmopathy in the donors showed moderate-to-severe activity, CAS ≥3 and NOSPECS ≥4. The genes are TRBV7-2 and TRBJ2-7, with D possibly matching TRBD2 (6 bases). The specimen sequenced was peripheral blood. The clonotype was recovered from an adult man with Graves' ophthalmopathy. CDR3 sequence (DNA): TGTGCCAGCAGCTTCGGCGGGACGGCTACCTACGAGCAGTACTTC. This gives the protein CASSFGGTATYEQYF. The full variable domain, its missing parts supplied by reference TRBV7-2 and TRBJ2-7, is GAGVSQSPSNKVTEKGKDVELRCDPISGHTALYWYRQSLGQGLEFLIYFQGNSAPDKSGLPSDRFSAERTGGSVSTLTIQRTQQEDSAVYLCASSFGGTATYEQYFGPGTRLTVT.